This entry features one T cell receptor beta chain sequence. The V end was cut by 3 bases, the J end by 8 bases, with 18 bases between. The CDR3 spans 14 residues. Germline CDR1 SGHRS, CDR2 YFSETQ. As handled by the study authors: Nucleated cell number was recorded as an estimate derived from reference gene primer amplification. TCRdb's table, derived via immunoSEQ multiplex PCR, lists solely in-frame clones and lacks some. Clone size and V and J calls were adopted from that table, with D and trimming inferred from the DNA. The profile shows under 300,000 clones, nearly 90% of them singletons. The data were obtained in a study of blood T cell repertoires in COVID-19. Whole-study context: The study drew acute and convalescent COVID-19 samples from the United States, Italy and Spain. PBMCs, B-cell-depleted T cells, or T cells were the source of the cDNA or gDNA that made up the material.

V usage is TRBV5-1 and J usage is TRBJ2-7; maybe TRBD2 (5 bases). Sequencing was done on a sample of peripheral blood. This clonotype was sampled from a woman under 40 with acute or convalescent COVID-19. The CDR3 bases are TGCGCCAGCAGCTCCCGGGAAAAAACTCCCCAGCAGTACTTC. It yields the protein CASSSREKTPQQYF.